Following are 18 T cell receptor beta chains from one sample sequenced in a study. TCRdb itself ran the RT-PCR reads through MiXCR, one entry per CDR3 protein. The sample has about 680,000 distinct CDR3 sequences, over 12% seen once. Sequenced: memory CD4+ T cells from blood. These receptor sequences come from a female donor in good health, serving as a healthy control.

This clonotype turned up a few times. This chain connects TRBV5-1 to TRBJ2-7; TRBD2 might be the D (5 bases). Germline CDR1 SGHRS, CDR2 YFSETQ. The CDR3 covers 17 residues. Deletions cut 0 bases from V and 6 bases from J, with 22 bases between. The chain's CDR3 is CASSLAIGVLPSSEQYF. CDR3 bases: TGCGCCAGCAGCTTGGCTATCGGGGTCCTCCCTTCGTCCGAGCAGTACTTC. The whole variable domain, remainder taken from reference TRBV5-1 and TRBJ2-7, is KAGVTQTPRYLIKTRGQQVTLSCSPISGHRSVSWYQQTPGQGLQFLFEYFSETQRNKGNFPGRFSGRQFSNSRSEMNVSTLELGDSALYLCASSLAIGVLPSSEQYFGPGTRLTVT.

This clonotype has only a few counts. The chain recombines TRBV20-1 with TRBJ2-7; TRBD2 matches 8 bases. The length of the CDR3 is 14 residues. The germline CDR1 and CDR2 sequences are DFQATT and SNEGSKA (reference sequence). After removal of 4 bases from V and 2 bases from J, the junction contained 7 bases not matched to a gene. The CDR3: CSATATSVAYEQYF. The CDR3 DNA reads as TGCAGTGCTACCGCGACTAGCGTAGCCTACGAGCAGTACTTC.

This clonotype came up a few times. The chain has TRBV9 and TRBJ2-5, with 7 nucleotides matching TRBD1. The trim removed 4 bases at V and 7 bases at J, leaving 7 bases unmatched. CDR1 is SGDLS and CDR2 is YYNGEE in the germline V gene. This CDR3 is 13 amino acids long. The CDR3 loop is CASSPGTVGTQYF. The DNA of the CDR3 is TGTGCCAGCAGCCCAGGGACAGTGGGGACCCAGTACTTC.

The chain employs TRBV12-3 or TRBV12-4 and TRBJ2-3, with D tentatively TRBD1 or TRBD2 (5 bases each). V was cut by 6 bases and J by 3 bases, with 13 bases left in between. The CDR3 is made up of 14 amino acids. In DNA form, the CDR3 reads TGTGCCAGCAGCGCAGGGAGTCGGACAGATACGCAGTATTTT. It codes for CASSAGSRTDTQYF.

The V call is TRBV20-1, the J call TRBJ1-1, with unresolved D. This CDR3 spans 11 amino acids. CDR1 and CDR2 (germline): DFQATT, SNEGSKA (reference sequence). V lost 5 bases and J lost 3, with 7 bases in between. CDR3 in amino acids: CSARGYTEAFF. Written as DNA, the CDR3 is TGCAGTGCTCGAGGTTACACTGAAGCTTTCTTT.

The V and J genes are TRBV3-1 and TRBJ1-6; 7 nucleotides match TRBD1. Germline lookup yields CDR1 LGHDT and CDR2 YNNKEL (reference sequence). V lost 6 bases to trimming and J lost 11 bases; unmatched junction nucleotides: 4. This CDR3 contains 12 residues. The CDR3 DNA is TGTGCCAGCAGTCGTACAGGGGCACCCCTCCACTTT. It translates to CASSRTGAPLHF.

The rearrangement links TRBV7-9 to TRBJ1-4, with D possibly being TRBD1 (6 bases). The CDR3 has 14 amino acids. V lost 8 bases, J lost 3 bases, and 13 bases lay in between. Germline V gives CDR1 SEHNR, CDR2 FQNEAQ (reference sequence). The CDR3 loop reads CASLLSGANEKLFF. CDR3 DNA: TGTGCCAGCTTATTATCAGGGGCTAATGAAAAACTGTTTTTT.

This clonotype appeared a few times. The chain carries TRBV20-1 and TRBJ2-2; D not resolved. CDR3 length: 12 amino acids. Germline CDR1 is DFQATT and CDR2 is SNEGSKA (reference sequence). Trimming took 6 bases from V and 6 from J, leaving 11 bases between them. CDR3 in amino acids: CSARPNAGELFF. CDR3 sequence (DNA): TGCAGTGCACGGCCAAACGCCGGGGAGCTGTTTTTT.

CDR3 residues: CATSDGTGTDRNQPQHF. The CDR3 bases are TGTGCCACCAGTGATGGAACCGGGACGGATCGGAATCAGCCCCAGCATTTT. This chain connects TRBV24-1 to TRBJ1-5, with a weak D call TRBD1 (5 bases). In germline, CDR1 is KGHDR, CDR2 SFDVKD. V was cut by 3 bases and J by 4 bases, with 18 bases left in between. The CDR3 spans 17 residues.

The rearrangement links TRBV2 to TRBJ1-4, with D maybe TRBD1 (6 bases). Germline values: CDR1 SNHLY, CDR2 FYNNEI. V was pared by 6 bases and J by 0 bases, with 11 bases between. The CDR3 extends over 15 amino acids. CDR3 residues: CASRADSATNEKLFF. In DNA, the CDR3 is TGTGCCAGCAGGGCGGACAGTGCAACTAATGAAAAACTGTTTTTT.

The chain is built from TRBV20-1 and TRBJ1-2; D gene ambiguous. Trimming removed 6 bases at V and 8 bases at J, with 16 bases between. There are 12 residues in the CDR3. CDR1 DFQATT and CDR2 SNEGSKA come from the germline V gene (reference sequence). The CDR3: CSAMGLGSGYTF. The CDR3 DNA sequence: TGCAGTGCCATGGGGTTGGGGAGCGGCTACACCTTC.

This clonotype was seen more than once but under ten times. V is TRBV5-6 and J is TRBJ2-5; D might be TRBD1 (6 bases). Germline V gene lookup returns CDR1 SGHDT and CDR2 YYEEEE. The CDR3 has 15 amino acids. V dropped 1 base and J dropped 5 bases, with 15 bases sitting between them. CDR3 bases: TGTGCCAGCAGCTTGCCAGGGGCTACCCTGGAGACCCAGTACTTC. It encodes CASSLPGATLETQYF.

V is TRBV24-1 and J is TRBJ2-1, with 13 bases lining up with TRBD2. The V gene's germline CDR1 is KGHDR and CDR2 SFDVKD. The junction had 14 bases not matched to a gene; V was cut back by 3 bases and J by 10 bases. The CDR3 loop spans 18 amino acids. CDR3 sequence reads: CATSDLSPGLAGTREQFF. As DNA, the CDR3 is TGTGCCACCAGTGATCTCTCCCCGGGACTAGCGGGAACTCGAGAGCAGTTCTTC.

For the CDR3, the DNA is TGCAGTGCTAGAGGCGGGGGAGAGCAGTTCTTC. This translates into CSARGGGEQFF. The V gene is TRBV20-1, the J gene TRBJ2-1, with 7 bases that match TRBD2. The CDR3 has 11 residues. CDR1 is DFQATT and CDR2 is SNEGSKA in the germline V gene (reference sequence). V was pared by 1 base and J by 10 bases, with 1 base of the junction left unmatched.

This clonotype was counted a few times. The chain is built from TRBV18 and TRBJ1-2, with D unclear. Germline loops: CDR1 KGHSH, CDR2 LQKENI. The CDR3 extends over 12 amino acids. The V end was cut by 0 bases, the J end by 8 bases, with 7 bases between. CDR3 sequence reads: CASSPPGQGYTF. The CDR3 coding sequence is TGTGCCAGCTCACCACCGGGTCAGGGCTACACCTTC.

The J gene is TRBJ1-3, the V gene TRBV10-3; D call uncertain. The germline V gene encodes CDR1 ENHRY and CDR2 SYGVKD. V dropped 2 bases and J dropped 0 bases, with 8 bases sitting between them. The CDR3 spans 15 residues. The CDR3 loop reads CAISEGWDSGNTIYF. The CDR3 nucleotides read TGTGCCATCAGTGAGGGGTGGGACTCTGGAAACACCATATATTTT.

This clonotype has a handful of counts. V is TRBV20-1 and J is TRBJ2-3; no clear D gene. Germline loops: CDR1 DFQATT, CDR2 SNEGSKA (reference sequence). The CDR3 has 14 amino acids. Trimming removed 8 bases at V and 0 bases at J, with 15 bases between. The CDR3 here is CSSPAARSTDTQYF. CDR3 DNA: TGCAGTTCCCCGGCAGCGCGTAGCACAGATACGCAGTATTTT.

V gene TRBV6-5 combines with J gene TRBJ2-4; D remains ambiguous. Trimming took 1 base from V and 0 from J, leaving 10 bases between them. Per germline, CDR1 MNHEY and CDR2 SVGAGI. This CDR3 spans 16 amino acids. The CDR3 region has the DNA TGTGCCAGCAGTTACTTAGCTTCGCTAGCCAAAAACATTCAGTACTTC. This gives the protein CASSYLASLAKNIQYF.